This entry lists 21 T cell receptor beta chains sequenced from one sample in a study of beta chain features in type 1 diabetes. The study, taken as a whole, reports: Among patients with Type 1 diabetes, TCRB CDR3s were moderately but significantly shorter in every one of the four CD4+ subsets.

Reverse transcribing all isolated RNA meant expressed TCRB transcripts were sequenced. Profiled with immunoSEQ multiplex PCR; TCRdb holds only in-frame clones, not every one. The sample has 280,000 or so clones; 15% are singletons. No antigens are known for them. The material sequenced was naive CD4+ T cells from blood. The receptors stem from a man aged 18 to 30 with type 1 diabetes.

This sequence joins TRBV19 and TRBJ2-3; D ambiguous. The ends were cut back, 6 bases at V and 0 bases at J, with 13 bases in the middle. CDR3 size: 15 residues. Germline V gene sequence: CDR1 LNHDA, CDR2 SQIVND (reference sequence). The CDR3 is CASRSSRTSTDTQYF. In nucleotides, the CDR3 is TGTGCCAGTAGAAGTTCCCGCACTAGCACAGATACGCAGTATTTT.

There are a few counts of this clone. The chain is built from TRBV5-1 and TRBJ1-5; D unclear. CDR3 length: 14 amino acids. CDR1 SGHRS and CDR2 YFSETQ come from the germline V gene. Trimming removed 4 bases from V and 1 base from J, with 9 bases in between. CDR3 nucleotides: TGCGCCAGCAGCGAGAGAGGGAGCAATCAGCCCCAGCATTTT. Its translation: CASSERGSNQPQHF.

The V call is TRBV19, the J call TRBJ2-1, with D maybe TRBD2 (6 bases). The CDR3 totals 14 residues. The V end lost 8 bases, the J end lost 5 bases, and 16 bases lay between the germline ends. CDR1 is LNHDA, CDR2 SQIVND, per germline (reference sequence). The chain's CDR3 is CASGFPDYDNEQFF. The DNA of the CDR3 is TGTGCCAGTGGATTTCCGGACTACGACAATGAGCAGTTCTTC.

The genes are TRBV10-2 and TRBJ1-1; D gene ambiguous. V gave up 7 bases and J gave up 1 base, with 13 bases separating them. Germline CDR1 reads WSHSY; CDR2 reads SAAADI. The length of the CDR3 is 14 residues. The CDR3 bases are TGCGCCAGCAAGGTTGGAGACCGGAACACTGAAGCTTTCTTT. It is translated as CASKVGDRNTEAFF.

This clone came up many times. This sequence joins TRBV4-3 and TRBJ2-1; D ambiguous. The CDR3 contains 13 residues. Per the germline V gene, CDR1 is LGHNA and CDR2 is YSLEER. Trimming removed 1 base from V and 9 bases from J, with 10 bases in between. CDR3 region: CASSQVEQSEQFF. For the CDR3, the DNA is TGCGCCAGCAGCCAAGTCGAACAGAGTGAGCAGTTCTTC.

This chain connects TRBV7-9 to TRBJ1-2; perhaps TRBD1 as D (6 bases). Deletions cut 2 bases from V and 8 bases from J, with 18 bases between. The CDR3 spans 15 residues. Germline V gene data show CDR1 as SEHNR and CDR2 as FQNEAQ (reference sequence). CDR3 nucleotide sequence: TGTGCCAGCAGCTTACCGCTAAACAGGGAGGGGGGCTACACCTTC. It specifies CASSLPLNREGGYTF.

This clone was found a few times. The chain recombines TRBV7-9 with TRBJ2-7; tentatively, D is TRBD1 (6 bases). The CDR3 has 16 amino acids. CDR1 is SEHNR and CDR2 is FQNEAQ in the germline V gene (reference sequence). The V end was cut by 4 bases, the J end by 5 bases, with 21 bases between. CDR3 coding DNA: TGTGCCAGCAGCTCCATTGGTGGACAGAAGTTCCACGAGCAGTACTTC. The encoded protein is CASSSIGGQKFHEQYF.

The chain combines TRBV30 with TRBJ2-5; 7 nucleotides line up with TRBD1. The V segment lost 0 bases and the J segment 4 bases; nucleotides outside the gene matches: 8. The CDR3 covers 15 residues. The germline V gene encodes CDR1 GTSNPN and CDR2 SVGIG (reference sequence). The DNA for the CDR3 is TGTGCCTGGAGTGTCCCAGGGGGAGCCCGAGAGACCCAGTACTTC. The encoded protein is CAWSVPGGARETQYF.

This clone came up a few times. This chain uses TRBV6-5 with TRBJ2-7; TRBD1 matches 8 bases. Germline V gene lookup returns CDR1 MNHEY and CDR2 SVGAGI. This CDR3 is 14 amino acids long. The junction had 4 bases not matched to a gene; V was cut back by 3 bases and J by 3 bases. The CDR3 spells CASSYRGQGYEQYF. DNA of the CDR3: TGTGCCAGCAGTTATCGCGGACAGGGCTACGAGCAGTACTTC.

The chain combines TRBV18 with TRBJ1-2; D is unclear. Deletions cut 0 bases from V and 2 bases from J, with 7 bases between. The germline V gene encodes CDR1 KGHSH and CDR2 LQKENI. CDR3 length: 14 amino acids. CDR3 amino acids: CASSPPGGNYGYTF. Written as DNA, the CDR3 is TGTGCCAGCTCACCACCGGGAGGGAACTATGGCTACACCTTC. Filled out from reference TRBV18 and TRBJ1-2, the complete variable domain reads NAGVMQNPRHLVRRRGQEARLRCSPMKGHSHVYWYRQLPEEGLKFMVYLQKENIIDESGMPKERFSAEFPKEGPSILRIQQVVRGDSAAYFCASSPPGGNYGYTFGSGTRLTVV.

The chain couples TRBV6-5 to TRBJ2-1; 7 bases agree with TRBD1. The CDR3 is made up of 12 amino acids. J gave up 5 bases and V 6 bases, and 1 base lay outside the gene matches. Per germline, CDR1 MNHEY and CDR2 SVGAGI. CDR3 in DNA: TGTGCCAGCAGAGACAGGGACAATGAGCAGTTCTTC. Translating gives CASRDRDNEQFF.

This clone was found a few times. V and J are TRBV14 and TRBJ2-7, with TRBD1 identical over 7 bases. CDR1 and CDR2 from the germline V gene are SGHDN and FVKESK. J gave up 1 base and V 1 base, and 13 bases lay outside the gene matches. The CDR3 consists of 18 residues. The CDR3 coding sequence is TGTGCCAGCAGCCAAGTACAAGACAGGGCTTATGCTTCCTACGAGCAGTACTTC. Protein product: CASSQVQDRAYASYEQYF.

The gene calls are TRBV30 and TRBJ2-1; TRBD2 agrees at 9 bases. Germline-derived CDR1 and CDR2 are GTSNPN and SVGIG (reference sequence). V was clipped by 4 bases and J by 9 bases; unmatched bases: 13. The CDR3 has 15 amino acids. CDR3 bases: TGTGCCTGGAACCCGGGACTAGCAACCTGGAGTGAGCAGTTCTTC. Its translation is CAWNPGLATWSEQFF.

The rearrangement uses TRBV5-1 and TRBJ2-5; D is possibly TRBD1 (5 bases). The V gene lost 4 bases and the J gene lost 2 bases, with 12 bases spanning the gap. The CDR3 loop spans 14 amino acids. Germline values: CDR1 SGHRS, CDR2 YFSETQ. DNA of the CDR3: TGCGCCAGCAGCCGAGGCAGGGAACAAGAGACCCAGTACTTC. This sequence encodes CASSRGREQETQYF.

Written as DNA, the CDR3 is TGCAGTGCCTCGAGAGGCGCCCTCCAGTACTTC. Its translation: CSASRGALQYF. The rearrangement joins TRBV20-1 to TRBJ2-5, with D unresolved. The germline CDR1 and CDR2 sequences are DFQATT and SNEGSKA (reference sequence). The CDR3 is 11 residues long. V was pared by 6 bases and J by 10 bases, with 15 bases between.

This clone was counted a few times. The chain employs TRBV28 and TRBJ2-7; TRBD2 might be the D (6 bases). V was clipped by 2 bases and J by 7 bases, with 9 bases between them. CDR1 is MDHEN and CDR2 is SYDVKM in the germline V gene. The CDR3 totals 12 residues. This chain's CDR3 is CASSLPGGEQYF. The CDR3 DNA reads as TGTGCCAGCAGTTTACCTGGAGGGGAGCAGTACTTC.

V gene TRBV7-2 combines with J gene TRBJ2-2, with 8 bases lining up with TRBD1. Trimming at V came to 7 bases and at J to 2 bases, leaving 9 bases not matched to a gene. Germline V CDR1 and CDR2: SGHTA, FQGNSA. The CDR3 is 16 amino acids. The CDR3 is CASTQDRDTNTGELFF. The CDR3 DNA sequence: TGTGCCAGCACCCAGGACAGGGATACCAACACCGGGGAGCTGTTTTTT.

This clone was recorded a few times. The chain links TRBV6-5 to TRBJ2-2; 8 nucleotides align to TRBD2. V dropped 0 bases and J dropped 5; count of bases not matched to a gene: 5. The CDR3 is 16 residues long. Per germline, CDR1 MNHEY and CDR2 SVGAGI. The CDR3 protein is CASSYSGTRGTGELFF. The CDR3 DNA sequence: TGTGCCAGCAGTTACTCCGGGACTAGAGGTACCGGGGAGCTGTTTTTT.

This clone appeared a few times. The chain has TRBV28 and TRBJ2-5; 7 bases agree with TRBD2. V was clipped by 8 bases and J by 7 bases; unmatched bases: 13. The CDR3 loop spans 14 amino acids. CDR1 is MDHEN, CDR2 SYDVKM, per germline. This chain's CDR3 is CASRLGGLVSTQYF. The CDR3 DNA follows: TGTGCCAGCCGTCTGGGGGGGTTGGTGTCGACCCAGTACTTC.

V gene TRBV5-1 combines with J gene TRBJ2-1; 9 positions match TRBD1. CDR1 and CDR2 from the germline V gene are SGHRS and YFSETQ. The ends lost 0 bases at V and 4 bases at J; junction bases unmatched: 5. This CDR3 is 16 amino acids long. CDR3 DNA: TGCGCCAGCAGCTTGGGAACAGGGGGCTTGTACAATGAGCAGTTCTTC. Translated: CASSLGTGGLYNEQFF.

This clone was picked up a small number of times. The chain is built from TRBV10-2 and TRBJ1-1; no clear D. V lost 0 bases and J lost 3, with 14 bases in between. CDR1 is WSHSY, CDR2 SAAADI, per germline. The CDR3 is made up of 16 amino acids. The CDR3, as DNA: TGCGCCAGCAGTGAGTCTAACTGGGTGGAGCACACTGAAGCTTTCTTT. Its translation is CASSESNWVEHTEAFF.